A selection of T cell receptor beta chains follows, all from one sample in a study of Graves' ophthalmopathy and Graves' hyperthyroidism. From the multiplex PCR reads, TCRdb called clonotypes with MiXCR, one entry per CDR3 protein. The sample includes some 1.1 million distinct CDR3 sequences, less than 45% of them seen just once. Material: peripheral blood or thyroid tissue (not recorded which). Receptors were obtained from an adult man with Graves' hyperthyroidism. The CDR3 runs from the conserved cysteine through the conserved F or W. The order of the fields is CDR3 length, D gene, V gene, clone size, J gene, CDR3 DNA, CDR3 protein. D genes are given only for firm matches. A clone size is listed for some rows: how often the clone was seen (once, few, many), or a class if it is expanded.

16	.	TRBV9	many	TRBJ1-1	TGTGCCAGCAGCGTAGCAGGGACGGGGGCGAACACTGAAGCTTTCTTT	CASSVAGTGANTEAFF
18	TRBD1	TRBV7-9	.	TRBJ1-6	TGTGCCAGCAGCACCCGGACAGGGAAAGTCTCCTATAATTCACCCCTCCACTTT	CASSTRTGKVSYNSPLHF
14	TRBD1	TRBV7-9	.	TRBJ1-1	TGTGCCACCAGGGGGGGACGGAGTTACACTGAAGCTTTCTTT	CATRGGRSYTEAFF
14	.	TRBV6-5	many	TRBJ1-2	TGTGCCAGCAGTTACTTATTTGAGGGCTATGGCTACACCTTC	CASSYLFEGYGYTF
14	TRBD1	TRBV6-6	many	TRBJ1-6	TGTGCCAGCACTACCGGGACAGACAATTCACCCCTCCACTTT	CASTTGTDNSPLHF
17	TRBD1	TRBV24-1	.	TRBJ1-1	TGTGCCACCAGAGGAGGACAGGGGGCGAAAGGAGACACTGAAGCTTTCTTT	CATRGGQGAKGDTEAFF
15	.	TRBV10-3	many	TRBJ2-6	TGTGCCATCAGTAAGACCTATAGTGGGGCCAACGTCCTGACTTTC	CAISKTYSGANVLTF
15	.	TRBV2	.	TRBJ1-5	TGTGCCAGCAGCTCGCAAGGGGCGGCGTATCAGCCCCAGCATTTT	CASSSQGAAYQPQHF
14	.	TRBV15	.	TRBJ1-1	TGTGCCACCAGTGTGAGGGGCCAGGAGACCCAAGCTTTCTTT	CATSVRGQETQAFF
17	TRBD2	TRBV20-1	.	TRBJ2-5	TGCAGTGCTACATTTCCTCCGCGGGGGGGGTCGTTAGAGACCCAGTACTTC	CSATFPPRGGSLETQYF
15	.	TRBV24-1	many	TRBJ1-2	TGTGCCACCTCCCTAGGAGGGTTGGAAGAGTATGGCTACACCTTC	CATSLGGLEEYGYTF
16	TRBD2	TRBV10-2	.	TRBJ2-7	TGCGCCAGCAGTGCCGGACACAAGCGGGGGCATTACGAGCAGTACTTC	CASSAGHKRGHYEQYF
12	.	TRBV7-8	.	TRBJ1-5	TGTGCCAGCGCCCGTAGCAATCAGCCCCAGCATTTT	CASARSNQPQHF
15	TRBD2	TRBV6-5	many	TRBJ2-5	TGTGCCGGCAACAAGCGGGGGGCGGCCGGAGAGACCCAGTACTTC	CAGNKRGAAGETQYF
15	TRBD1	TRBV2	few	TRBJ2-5	TGTGCCAGCAGGAGACAGGGGCGCGGAGAAGAGACCCAGTACTTC	CASRRQGRGEETQYF
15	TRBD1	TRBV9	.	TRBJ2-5	TGTGCCAGCAGCGAACGAGGGGACAGGGGAGAGACCCAGTACTTC	CASSERGDRGETQYF
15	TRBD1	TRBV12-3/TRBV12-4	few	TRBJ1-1	TGTGCCAGCAGTTTAGCACGCGGGACAGGGGTCGAAGCTTTCTTT	CASSLARGTGVEAFF
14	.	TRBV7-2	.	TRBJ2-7	TGTGCCAGCAGCCCTCCCCGGAGCTCCTACGAGCAGTACTTC	CASSPPRSSYEQYF
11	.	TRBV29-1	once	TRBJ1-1	TGCAGCTCCCGTGATGGAGGGGAAGCTTTCTTT	CSSRDGGEAFF
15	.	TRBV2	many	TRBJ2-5	TGTGCCAGCCCGACCCCTTACAGGGTAACTGAGACCCAGTACTTC	CASPTPYRVTETQYF
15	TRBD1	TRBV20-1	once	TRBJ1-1	TGCAGTGCTAGAGGGACCGGGACAGGGAACACTGAAGCTTTCTTT	CSARGTGTGNTEAFF
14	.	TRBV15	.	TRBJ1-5	TGTGCCACCAGCAGGGAGCCGACGGACCAGCCCCAGCATTTT	CATSREPTDQPQHF
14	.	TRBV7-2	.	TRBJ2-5	TGTGCCAGCAGACCGTTGGAGGGGCAGGAGACCCAGTACTTC	CASRPLEGQETQYF
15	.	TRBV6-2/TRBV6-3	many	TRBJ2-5	TGTGCCAGCTCGAGCCCACCGATCCGCCAAGAGACCCAGTACTTC	CASSSPPIRQETQYF
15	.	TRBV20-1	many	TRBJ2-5	TGCAGTGCTAGACGATCAGAAGGGGCCGGAGAGACCCAGTACTTC	CSARRSEGAGETQYF
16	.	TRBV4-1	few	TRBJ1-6	TGCGCCAGCAGCCGACAGAGGTCGACCTATAATTCACCCCTCCACTTT	CASSRQRSTYNSPLHF
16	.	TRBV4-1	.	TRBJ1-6	TGCGCCAGCAGCCAAGAGCAGTCCTCCTATAATTCACCCCTCCACTTT	CASSQEQSSYNSPLHF
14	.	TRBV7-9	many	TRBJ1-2	TGTGCCAGCAGCTTATTTGCAGCTAACTATGGCTACACCTTC	CASSLFAANYGYTF
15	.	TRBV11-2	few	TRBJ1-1	TGTGCCAGCAGCTTTAGGGGACATTTAAACACTGAAGCTTTCTTT	CASSFRGHLNTEAFF
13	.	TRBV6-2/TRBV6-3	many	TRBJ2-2	TGTGCCAGCAGTTACCGACAGTCCGGGGAGCTGTTTTTT	CASSYRQSGELFF
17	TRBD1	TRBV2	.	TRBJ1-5	TGTGCCAGCAGCGTAAACCGGGACAGGGGTTGTAGACAGCCCCAGCATTTT	CASSVNRDRGCRQPQHF
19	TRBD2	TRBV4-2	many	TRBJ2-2	TGTGCCAGCAGCCAAGATCGCTGGGGACTAGCGGGGGCGACCGGGGAGCTGTTTTTT	CASSQDRWGLAGATGELFF
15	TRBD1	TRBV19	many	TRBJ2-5	TGTGCCAGTAGCCGAAAGCGACAGGGGGAGGAGACCCAGTACTTC	CASSRKRQGEETQYF
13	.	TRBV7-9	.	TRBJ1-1	TGTGCCGGCACCAAAGAGGAGAACACTGAAGCTTTCTTT	CAGTKEENTEAFF
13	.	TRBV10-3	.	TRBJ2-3	TGTGCTGTCAGCCAGGGTGGCACAGATACGCAGTATTTT	CAVSQGGTDTQYF
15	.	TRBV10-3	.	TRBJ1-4	TGTGCCAGCGGAGAAACAGGGTTTGCTAATGAAAAACTGTTTTTT	CASGETGFANEKLFF
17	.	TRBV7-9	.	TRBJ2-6	TGTGCCAGCAGCTTATCCCACTACACGACTGGGGCCAACGTCCTGACTTTC	CASSLSHYTTGANVLTF
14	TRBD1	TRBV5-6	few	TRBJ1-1	TGTGCCAGCAGCTTGGGGACAGGTTATCGGGAAGCTTTCTTT	CASSLGTGYREAFF
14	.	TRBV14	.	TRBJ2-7	TGTGCCAGCAGCCCAACTCTACTCTCCTACGAGCAGTACTTC	CASSPTLLSYEQYF
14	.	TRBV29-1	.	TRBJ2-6	TGCAGCGTCCCAGAAGGGGCCGGGGCCAACGTCCTGACTTTC	CSVPEGAGANVLTF
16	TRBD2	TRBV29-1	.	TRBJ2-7	TGCAGCGTTGAAGATCGGGGACTAGCGGCCTCCTACGAGCAGTACTTC	CSVEDRGLAASYEQYF
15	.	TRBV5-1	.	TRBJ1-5	TGCGCCAGCAGCCCTCGAGAGGGTTCAGGCCAGCCCCAGCATTTT	CASSPREGSGQPQHF
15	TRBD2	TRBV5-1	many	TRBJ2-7	TGCGCCAGCAGCCCAGGACTAGCGGTTACCTACGAGCAGTACTTC	CASSPGLAVTYEQYF
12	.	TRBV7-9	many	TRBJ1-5	TGTGCCAGCAGCACCGGAGGAGAACCCCAGCATTTT	CASSTGGEPQHF